Following are 3 T cell receptor beta chains from one sample sequenced in a study of identical twins. MiXCR, applied by TCRdb to the 5' RACE reads, yields one record per CDR3 protein. The sample includes about 550,000 distinct CDR3 sequences, about a fifth seen only once; the top ten take approximately 0.48%. This same sample was also taken into another study, of yellow fever vaccine responses in identical twins.

Input material: CD4+ T cells sorted from blood. All receptors derive from a woman aged 18-29 years in good health.

The chain carries TRBV7-6 and TRBJ2-2; 14 nucleotides line up with TRBD2. Germline loops: CDR1 SGHVS, CDR2 FNYEAQ. The CDR3 is 16 amino acids. With 5 bases clipped from V and 7 bases from J, the junction kept 6 bases outside the gene matches. The CDR3 DNA reads TGTGCCAGCAGCAGGGGACTAGCGGGAGTTGGCGGGGAGCTGTTTTTT. This codes for CASSRGLAGVGGELFF.

The V call is TRBV6-4, the J call TRBJ2-3; D is unclear. CDR3 length: 15 amino acids. Germline V gene lookup returns CDR1 MRHNA and CDR2 SNTAGT. The ends were cut back, 0 bases at V and 0 bases at J, with 7 bases in the middle. The CDR3 loop is CASSDSAASTDTQYF. CDR3 nucleotides: TGTGCCAGCAGTGACTCGGCAGCGAGCACAGATACGCAGTATTTT.

The gene calls are TRBV3-1 and TRBJ2-7; 11 nucleotides match TRBD2. J gave up 3 bases and V 4 bases, and 5 bases lay outside the gene matches. The CDR3 has 15 amino acids. CDR1 LGHDT and CDR2 YNNKEL come from the germline V gene (reference sequence). CDR3 amino acids: CASSLGTSGVYEQYF. The CDR3 DNA reads as TGTGCCAGCAGCCTGGGGACTAGCGGAGTCTACGAGCAGTACTTC.